This is a list of T cell receptor beta chains from one sample in a study of blood T cell repertoires in COVID-19. Data came from immunoSEQ multiplex PCR; TCRdb stores just in-frame clones and leaves some out. The repertoire holds about 52,000 clones, with roughly 90% as singletons. The sequenced sample consisted of peripheral blood. Source of these receptors: a man of 80 years or more with active or convalescent COVID-19. Both conserved end residues are part of each CDR3. Each record gives: J gene, V gene, D gene, CDR3 length, clone size, CDR3 protein, CDR3 DNA. D genes are given only for firm matches. Clone size appears in some rows only: once, few, many, or a class for an expanded clone.

TRBJ1-4,TRBV10-3,-,15,-,CAISESSPGNEKLFF,TGTGCCATCAGTGAGTCAAGTCCAGGAAATGAAAAACTGTTTTTT
TRBJ1-6,TRBV15,-,14,-,CATSRTRMGSPLHF,TGTGCCACCAGCAGAACCAGGATGGGTTCACCCCTCCACTTT
TRBJ1-5,TRBV19,-,13,-,CASGQPVYQPQHF,TGTGCCAGTGGACAGCCGGTCTATCAGCCCCAGCATTTT
TRBJ1-1,TRBV6-5,-,13,once,CASSLTQGSEAFF,TGTGCCAGCAGTTTGACGCAGGGGTCTGAAGCTTTCTTT
TRBJ1-5,TRBV10-3,-,13,-,CAISVGPNQPQHF,TGTGCCATCAGTGTTGGGCCAAATCAGCCCCAGCATTTT
TRBJ2-7,TRBV6-5,-,15,-,CASRGLRGGTYEQYF,TGTGCCAGCAGAGGACTCAGGGGAGGGACCTACGAGCAGTACTTC
TRBJ1-2,TRBV19,TRBD1,15,-,CASSIIGTAGISYTF,TGTGCCAGTAGTATTATAGGGACAGCCGGTATAAGCTACACCTTC
TRBJ2-2,TRBV4-2,-,15,-,CASETRTGGTGELFF,TGTGCCAGCGAGACCCGGACCGGGGGTACCGGGGAGCTGTTTTTT
TRBJ2-5,TRBV3-1/TRBV3-2,TRBD1,14,-,CASSQSGTEETQYF,TGTGCCAGCAGCCAATCCGGGACAGAAGAGACCCAGTACTTC
TRBJ2-7,TRBV7-6,-,16,-,CASSLGASVNSYEQYF,TGTGCCAGCAGCTTAGGAGCTAGCGTAAACTCCTACGAGCAGTACTTC
TRBJ2-1,TRBV19,TRBD2,18,-,CASSRDTLGLAGNNEQFF,TGTGCCAGTAGTAGGGACACATTGGGACTAGCGGGGAACAATGAGCAGTTCTTC
TRBJ1-2,TRBV19,-,14,once,CASSPTDIGYGYTF,TGTGCCAGTAGTCCGACGGACATTGGCTATGGCTACACCTTC
TRBJ2-7,TRBV4-1,TRBD1,15,-,CASSSPGRGLYEQYF,TGCGCCAGCAGCAGCCCGGGCAGGGGGTTATACGAGCAGTACTTC
TRBJ1-5,TRBV10-3,TRBD1,14,-,CAISAGGGNQPQHF,TGTGCCATCAGCGCAGGGGGTGGCAATCAGCCCCAGCATTTT
TRBJ2-2,TRBV5-4,-,17,once,CASSLDLLAGNTGELFF,TGTGCCAGCAGCTTGGACTTGCTAGCTGGGAACACCGGGGAGCTGTTTTTT
TRBJ1-2,TRBV10-3,-,11,once,CATRLNYGYTF,TGTGCCACTAGATTAAACTATGGCTACACCTTC
TRBJ1-5,TRBV30,TRBD1,15,-,CAWSGGDRVSQPQHF,TGTGCCTGGAGTGGCGGTGACAGGGTGAGTCAGCCCCAGCATTTT
TRBJ1-1,TRBV12-3/TRBV12-4,-,12,-,CASSYTGTEAFF,TGTGCCAGCAGTTACACAGGGACTGAAGCTTTCTTT
TRBJ1-1,TRBV4-3,-,16,once,CASSQDSRGGNTEAFF,TGCGCCAGCAGCCAAGATAGTAGGGGAGGGAACACTGAAGCTTTCTTT
TRBJ2-3,TRBV5-1,TRBD1,16,-,CASSLGGQGATDTQYF,TGCGCCAGCAGCTTGGGGGGACAGGGGGCGACAGATACGCAGTATTTT
TRBJ1-2,TRBV28,TRBD1,14,-,CASNPGGAVRGYTF,TGTGCCAGCAACCCAGGGGGCGCGGTGCGGGGCTACACCTTC
TRBJ2-7,TRBV5-3,TRBD1,17,-,CARSSGTGGALKCEQYF,TGTGCCAGAAGCTCGGGGACAGGGGGGGCTTTAAAGTGCGAGCAGTACTTC
TRBJ2-1,TRBV5-1,-,15,-,CASTLWARNVNEQFF,TGCGCCAGCACCCTTTGGGCCAGGAACGTTAATGAGCAGTTCTTC
TRBJ1-6,TRBV23-1,TRBD1,15,-,CASSPWDRGYSPLHF,TGCGCCAGCAGTCCCTGGGACAGGGGCTATTCACCCCTCCACTTT
TRBJ1-6,TRBV27,-,14,few,CASSFRGVNSPLHF,TGTGCCAGCAGTTTCAGGGGAGTCAATTCACCCCTCCACTTT
TRBJ2-7,TRBV2,TRBD1,13,-,CASGQGLIHEQYF,TGTGCCAGCGGACAGGGCTTAATCCACGAGCAGTACTTC
TRBJ2-5,TRBV10-2,-,17,-,CASCEGVSWGPQGTQYF,TGCGCCAGCTGTGAAGGGGTCTCGTGGGGCCCCCAGGGGACCCAGTACTTC
TRBJ2-7,TRBV28,-,12,-,CASFSRGLEQYF,TGTGCCAGCTTTTCGAGAGGGTTGGAGCAGTACTTC
TRBJ2-1,TRBV12-5,TRBD1,14,-,CASGMGTGGPEQFF,TGTGCTAGTGGTATGGGGACAGGGGGGCCGGAGCAGTTCTTC
TRBJ1-1,TRBV18,TRBD1,15,-,CASSPRTGFGPEAFF,TGTGCCAGCTCTCCTCGGACAGGGTTCGGGCCTGAAGCTTTCTTT
TRBJ2-1,TRBV11-2,-,13,-,CASSPGSYNEQFF,TGTGCCAGCAGCCCCGGGTCCTACAATGAGCAGTTCTTC
TRBJ1-1,TRBV23-1,TRBD1,19,-,CASSHLFHRGQWSNTEAFF,TGCGCCAGCAGCCACCTCTTCCACAGGGGGCAATGGTCGAACACTGAAGCTTTCTTT
TRBJ1-1,TRBV30,-,13,-,CAWGPQEYTEAFF,TGTGCCTGGGGACCGCAAGAGTACACTGAAGCTTTCTTT
TRBJ1-1,TRBV6-6,-,14,-,CASSNLGGDTEAFF,TGTGCCAGCAGTAACCTTGGGGGGGACACTGAAGCTTTCTTT
TRBJ2-3,TRBV7-2,TRBD2,17,-,CASSSPSGSTRPATQYF,TGTGCCAGCAGCTCCCCTAGCGGGAGCACCCGACCCGCCACGCAGTATTTT
TRBJ2-1,TRBV27,TRBD1,15,-,CASFMGDRGGNEQFF,TGTGCCAGTTTCATGGGGGACAGGGGGGGCAATGAGCAGTTCTTC
TRBJ2-3,TRBV6-2/TRBV6-3,-,19,-,CASSFQVDSGSRPTDTQYF,TGTGCCAGCAGTTTTCAAGTTGATAGTGGTTCCCGTCCGACAGATACGCAGTATTTT
TRBJ1-3,TRBV7-8,TRBD1,16,-,CASSSRGQGDGNTIYF,TGTGCCAGCAGCTCTCGGGGACAGGGGGATGGAAACACCATATATTTT
TRBJ1-5,TRBV7-2,TRBD1,15,-,CASSTGQGRNQPQHF,TGTGCCAGCAGCACGGGACAGGGGCGCAATCAGCCCCAGCATTTT
TRBJ2-3,TRBV6-5,TRBD2,14,-,CASSLGLEGDTQYF,TGTGCCAGCAGTCTTGGACTAGAGGGGGATACGCAGTATTTT
TRBJ2-7,TRBV28,TRBD1,15,-,CASSRDRALTGEQYF,TGTGCCAGCAGCCGGGACAGGGCCCTGACCGGCGAGCAGTACTTC
TRBJ1-1,TRBV6-6,-,15,-,CASSYSRAMNTEAFF,TGTGCCAGCAGTTACTCCAGGGCTATGAACACTGAAGCTTTCTTT
TRBJ1-5,TRBV11-3,TRBD1,15,-,CASSSDRGALKPQHF,TGTGCCAGCAGCTCGGACAGGGGGGCTCTAAAGCCCCAGCATTTT
TRBJ1-3,TRBV3-1/TRBV3-2,TRBD1,19,few,CASSLLQTGGISSGNTIYF,TGTGCCAGCAGCCTCTTACAGACAGGGGGAATTAGCTCTGGAAACACCATATATTTT
TRBJ1-1,TRBV7-9,-,14,-,CASSLGGQPGEAFF,TGTGCCAGCAGCTTAGGAGGGCAGCCAGGTGAAGCTTTCTTT
TRBJ2-7,TRBV5-1,TRBD2,13,-,CASSREGRYEQYF,TGCGCCAGCTCGCGGGAGGGCCGATACGAGCAGTACTTC
TRBJ2-7,TRBV28,-,12,-,CASSPRPYEQYF,TGTGCCAGCAGCCCGCGCCCCTACGAGCAGTACTTC
TRBJ1-1,TRBV19,-,16,-,CASSMIPGQSNTEAFF,TGTGCCAGTAGTATGATTCCGGGACAATCTAACACTGAAGCTTTCTTT
TRBJ2-3,TRBV28,-,13,-,CASSLYRSDTQYF,TGTGCCAGCAGTTTATACAGATCAGATACGCAGTATTTT
TRBJ1-3,TRBV13,-,13,-,CASRPYSGNTIYF,TGTGCCAGCAGGCCCTACTCTGGAAACACCATATATTTT
TRBJ2-3,TRBV29-1,-,16,-,CSVKRGAGGSTDTQYF,TGCAGCGTGAAACGGGGGGCAGGGGGCTCAACAGATACGCAGTATTTT
TRBJ1-2,TRBV7-9,-,13,few,CASSPEGVYGYTF,TGTGCCAGCAGCCCAGAAGGAGTCTATGGCTACACCTTC
TRBJ2-7,TRBV6-2/TRBV6-3,-,14,-,CASSYRVDWDEQYF,TGTGCCAGCAGTTACAGGGTGGACTGGGACGAGCAGTACTTC
TRBJ2-3,TRBV27,-,17,-,CASSSQTVTGRTDTQYF,TGTGCCAGCAGTTCGCAAACCGTGACAGGACGCACAGATACGCAGTATTTT
TRBJ1-4,TRBV7-9,-,14,few,CASSFEFSNEKLFF,TGTGCCAGCAGCTTCGAGTTTTCTAATGAAAAACTGTTTTTT
TRBJ2-7,TRBV7-2,-,14,-,CASSLTQGPYEQYF,TGTGCCAGCAGCTTAACCCAGGGTCCCTACGAGCAGTACTTC
TRBJ2-5,TRBV11-2,-,15,-,CASSLGVGAGETQYF,TGTGCCAGCAGCTTAGGAGTGGGAGCTGGAGAGACCCAGTACTTC
TRBJ2-3,TRBV6-5,TRBD1,13,-,CASSYNRGDTQYF,TGTGCCAGCAGTTACAACAGGGGAGATACGCAGTATTTT
TRBJ2-1,TRBV28,-,16,-,CASSTRLRPADNEQFF,TGTGCCAGCAGCACAAGGTTGCGGCCAGCGGACAATGAGCAGTTCTTC